This T cell receptor beta chain comes out of a study of T cell changes during pregnancy in multiple sclerosis. CDR3 length equals 15 residues. CDR1 is GTSNPN and CDR2 is SVGIG in the germline V gene (reference sequence). V was cut by 0 bases and J by 4 bases, with 14 bases left in between. Profiling relied on immunoSEQ multiplex PCR, and the TCRdb table lists in-frame clones only, not all of them. This table has around 62,000 clones, about nine tenths appearing once. The sequence was collected from a female donor with multiple sclerosis, enrolled in a pregnancy study. The chain carries TRBV30 and TRBJ2-3; unclear D gene. Here the sequenced sample was peripheral blood, taken in the third trimester of pregnancy. The CDR3 protein is CAWSVHYSNADTQYF. For the CDR3, the DNA is TGTGCCTGGAGTGTCCATTACTCGAACGCAGATACGCAGTATTTT.